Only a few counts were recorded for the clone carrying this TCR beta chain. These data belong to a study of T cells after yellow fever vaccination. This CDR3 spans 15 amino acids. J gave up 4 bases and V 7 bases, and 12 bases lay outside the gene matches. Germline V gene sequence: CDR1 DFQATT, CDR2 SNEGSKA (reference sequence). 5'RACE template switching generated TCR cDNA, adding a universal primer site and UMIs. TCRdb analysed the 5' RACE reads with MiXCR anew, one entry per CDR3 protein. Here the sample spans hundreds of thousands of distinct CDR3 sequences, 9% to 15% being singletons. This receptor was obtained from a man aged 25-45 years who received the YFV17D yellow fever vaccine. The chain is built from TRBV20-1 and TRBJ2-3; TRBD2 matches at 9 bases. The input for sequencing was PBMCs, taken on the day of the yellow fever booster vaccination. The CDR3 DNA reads TGCAGTGTGCGGAGGCGTAGCGGGAGCCCAGATACGCAGTATTTT. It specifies CSVRRRSGSPDTQYF.